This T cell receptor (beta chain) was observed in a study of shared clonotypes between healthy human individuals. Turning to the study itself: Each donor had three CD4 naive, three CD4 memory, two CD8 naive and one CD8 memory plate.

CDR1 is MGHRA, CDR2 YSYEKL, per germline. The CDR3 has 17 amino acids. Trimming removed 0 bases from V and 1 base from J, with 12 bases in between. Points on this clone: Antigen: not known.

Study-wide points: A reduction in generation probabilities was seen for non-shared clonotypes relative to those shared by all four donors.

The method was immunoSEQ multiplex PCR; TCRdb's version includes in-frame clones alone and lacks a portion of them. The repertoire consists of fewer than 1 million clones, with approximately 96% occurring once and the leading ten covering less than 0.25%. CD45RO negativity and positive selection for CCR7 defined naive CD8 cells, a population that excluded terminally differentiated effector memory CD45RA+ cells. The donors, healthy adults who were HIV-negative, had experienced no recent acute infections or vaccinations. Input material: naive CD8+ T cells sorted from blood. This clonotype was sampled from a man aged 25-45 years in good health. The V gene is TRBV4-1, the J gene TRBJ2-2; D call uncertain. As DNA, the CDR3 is TGCGCCAGCAGCCAAGATGTCGGCCGGATGAACACCGGGGAGCTGTTTTTT. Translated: CASSQDVGRMNTGELFF.